These 7 T cell receptor beta chains were all obtained from the same sample, sequenced in a study of PD-1 blockade in classical Hodgkin lymphoma. There was relapse after autologous stem cell transplantation in every patient, and there was variation in brentuximab vedotin exposure. Assay used: immunoSEQ multiplex PCR; TCRdb lists only in-frame clones, some missing. The sample consists of over 14,000 clones, over 70% of them appearing once. The sequenced sample was peripheral blood mononuclear cells (PBMCs), obtained before the second cycle of nivolumab. These receptors originate from a human donor with classical Hodgkin lymphoma.

This chain uses TRBV28 with TRBJ1-1; D not resolved. The CDR3 is made up of 14 amino acids. CDR1 is MDHEN, CDR2 SYDVKM, per germline. Deletions cut 2 bases from V and 8 bases from J, with 15 bases between. For the CDR3, the DNA is TGTGCCAGCAGTTTACCCCAAGCGAGACAAGAAGCTTTCTTT. Its protein product is CASSLPQARQEAFF. Drawing the rest from reference TRBV28 and TRBJ1-1, the complete variable domain is DVKVTQSSRYLVKRTGEKVFLECVQDMDHENMFWYRQDPGLGLRLIYFSYDVKMKEKGDIPEGYSVSREKKERFSLILESASTNQTSMYLCASSLPQARQEAFFGQGTRLTVV.

This CDR3 is CASGAGGSTDTQYF. Here the CDR3 DNA reads TGTGCCAGCGGAGCGGGGGGCTCCACAGATACGCAGTATTTT. The chain couples TRBV2 to TRBJ2-3; TRBD2 matches 9 bases. J gave up 2 bases and V 8 bases, and 5 bases lay outside the gene matches. Germline lookup yields CDR1 SNHLY and CDR2 FYNNEI. CDR3 length: 14 amino acids. Filled out from reference TRBV2 and TRBJ2-3, the complete variable domain reads EPEVTQTPSHQVTQMGQEVILRCVPISNHLYFYWYRQILGQKVEFLVSFYNNEISEKSEIFDDQFSVERPDGSNFTLKIRSTKLEDSAMYFCASGAGGSTDTQYFGPGTRLTVL.

This chain connects TRBV6-6 to TRBJ1-5; tentative D call: TRBD1 (5 bases). V lost 7 bases to trimming and J lost 5 bases, with 12 bases between them. Per germline, CDR1 MNHNY and CDR2 SVGAGI (reference sequence). This CDR3 comprises 13 residues. CDR3 sequence reads: CASTGDSYQPQHF. The CDR3 DNA reads TGTGCCAGCACCGGTGACAGCTATCAGCCCCAGCATTTT.

This CDR3 reads CASSFRQGVHGYTF. In DNA form, the CDR3 reads TGTGCCAGCAGTTTCAGACAGGGGGTACATGGCTACACCTTC. This rearrangement joins TRBV27 to TRBJ1-2; 9 bases are shared with TRBD1. V was pared by 3 bases and J by 6 bases, with 5 bases of the junction left unmatched. Germline-derived CDR1 and CDR2 are MNHEY and SMNVEV (reference sequence). The CDR3 runs 14 residues.

This clone is a singleton in its sample. The chain employs TRBV2 and TRBJ1-6, with D possibly TRBD1 on 5 matching bases. Germline-derived CDR1 and CDR2 are SNHLY and FYNNEI. The CDR3 covers 13 residues. The V gene lost 7 bases and the J gene lost 7 bases, with 11 bases spanning the gap. CDR3: CASISDRNSPLHF. Written as DNA, the CDR3 is TGTGCCAGCATCTCCGACAGAAATTCACCCCTCCACTTT.

This chain uses TRBV7-9 with TRBJ2-3; D is perhaps TRBD1 (5 bases). The CDR3 covers 13 residues. Germline loops: CDR1 SEHNR, CDR2 FQNEAQ (reference sequence). Trimming left V 5 bases short and J 7 bases short, with 13 bases between. The CDR3 loop reads CASSTSRGNTQYF. The DNA of the CDR3 is TGTGCCAGCAGCACGAGTAGGGGCAATACGCAGTATTTT.

The rearrangement links TRBV2 to TRBJ1-1; TRBD1 matches 7 bases. The CDR3 spans 13 residues. V gave up 6 bases and J gave up 2 bases; unmatched junction bases: 3. CDR1 and CDR2 (germline): SNHLY, FYNNEI. CDR3 in DNA: TGTGCCAGCAGCCGGGACAGTAACACTGAAGCTTTCTTT. It encodes CASSRDSNTEAFF.